The 20 T cell receptor beta chains below come from one sample, sequenced in a study of T cells after yellow fever vaccination. From the 5' RACE reads, TCRdb called clonotypes with MiXCR, one entry per CDR3 protein. The table shows just under 600,000 distinct CDR3 sequences, with roughly 14% occurring only once. Source: PBMCs, taken on the day of the yellow fever booster vaccination. These receptors all stem from a man aged 30 to 45 who received the YFV17D yellow fever vaccine.

The chain joins TRBV19 to TRBJ2-7; the D gene is possibly TRBD2 (5 bases). The CDR3 consists of 14 residues. Germline V gene lookup returns CDR1 LNHDA and CDR2 SQIVND (reference sequence). Trimming took 7 bases from V and 2 from J, leaving 15 bases between them. CDR3 amino acids: CASTADSVTYEQYF. CDR3 nucleotide sequence: TGTGCCAGTACGGCGGACTCCGTAACCTACGAGCAGTACTTC.

This clonotype was seen a few times. This chain links TRBV4-2 with TRBJ2-1, with D unclear. Germline loops: CDR1 LGHNA, CDR2 YNFKEQ. This CDR3 comprises 16 residues. V lost 2 bases and J 0 bases, leaving 11 bases between the germline ends. In nucleotides, the CDR3 is TGTGCCAGCAGCCAACTCCCTGAGGACTCCTACAATGAGCAGTTCTTC. This codes for CASSQLPEDSYNEQFF.

The J gene is TRBJ2-2, the V gene TRBV29-1, with D perhaps being TRBD1 or TRBD2 (6 bases each). CDR3 length: 15 residues. Germline V gives CDR1 SQVTM, CDR2 ANQGSEA. V shed 3 bases and J shed 5 bases, with 16 bases lying between them. CDR3 region: CSVDVVGGRTGELFF. CDR3 DNA sequence: TGCAGCGTTGATGTGGTGGGGGGCAGGACCGGGGAGCTGTTTTTT.

This clonotype showed up many times. V gene TRBV4-2 combines with J gene TRBJ2-2; 9 bases agree with TRBD2. CDR1 LGHNA and CDR2 YNFKEQ come from the germline V gene. This CDR3 comprises 17 residues. The junction had 6 bases not matched to a gene; V was cut back by 0 bases and J by 4 bases. In DNA form, the CDR3 reads TGTGCCAGCAGCCAAGAAGGAGTAGCGGGGGCCACCGGGGAGCTGTTTTTT. Its translation: CASSQEGVAGATGELFF.

In its sample, this clonotype was seen a few times. This chain links TRBV5-1 with TRBJ1-1, with a possible D match to TRBD1 (6 bases). V lost 4 bases and J lost 7, with 11 bases in between. Germline V gene lookup returns CDR1 SGHRS and CDR2 YFSETQ. This CDR3 comprises 12 residues. The CDR3, as DNA: TGCGCCAGCAGCACGTCCAGGGGTGAAGCTTTCTTT. Translated, it gives CASSTSRGEAFF.

This sequence joins TRBV12-3 or TRBV12-4 and TRBJ2-3; 14 bases are shared with TRBD2. Losses at the gene ends were 4 bases for V and 7 bases for J; bases not matched to a gene: 7. There are 16 residues in the CDR3. The CDR3 spells CASSSGTSGSGNTQYF. The CDR3 DNA is TGTGCCAGCAGTTCCGGGACTAGCGGGAGTGGGAATACGCAGTATTTT.

This clonotype showed up just a few times. DNA of the CDR3: TGTGCCAGCAGCAAAGAGGTGGCTGAAGCTTTCTTT. It encodes CASSKEVAEAFF. This chain uses TRBV21-1 with TRBJ1-1. TRBV21-1 is a known pseudogene. The CDR3 length is 12 residues.

This chain joins TRBV30 and TRBJ2-6; TRBD1 is a possible D gene (5 bases). Looked up from germline, CDR1 is GTSNPN and CDR2 is SVGIG (reference sequence). The CDR3 sequence is 15 residues long. The V and J ends lost 2 bases and 1 base respectively, with 9 bases between them. DNA for the CDR3: TGTGCCTGGAGTACAGGATCATCTGGGGCCAACGTCCTGACTTTC. Its translation is CAWSTGSSGANVLTF. The whole variable domain, filled in from reference TRBV30 and TRBJ2-6, reads SQTIHQWPATLVQPVGSPLSLECTVEGTSNPNLYWYRQAAGRGLQLLFYSVGIGQISSEVPQNLSASRPQDRQFILSSKKLLLSDSGFYLCAWSTGSSGANVLTFGAGSRLTVL.

V and J are TRBV5-1 and TRBJ2-2; 8 nucleotides match TRBD2. The V segment lost 4 bases and the J segment 4 bases; nucleotides outside the gene matches: 6. CDR1 is SGHRS and CDR2 is YFSETQ in the germline V gene. The CDR3 totals 15 residues. CDR3 protein: CASSVSGSSTGELFF. The CDR3 DNA is TGCGCCAGCAGCGTGAGCGGGAGTAGCACCGGGGAGCTGTTTTTT.

This clonotype was found a few times. The J gene is TRBJ2-2, the V gene TRBV28, with unresolved D. The V end was cut by 5 bases, the J end by 3 bases, with 16 bases between. The CDR3 totals 16 residues. Germline lookup yields CDR1 MDHEN and CDR2 SYDVKM. This CDR3 is CASSPISISDTGELFF. The DNA for the CDR3 is TGTGCCAGCAGTCCAATCTCGATATCAGACACCGGGGAGCTGTTTTTT.

This clonotype appeared a single time. V usage is TRBV7-6 and J usage is TRBJ2-7; D uncertain. The germline gives CDR1 SGHVS, CDR2 FNYEAQ. V shed 5 bases and J shed 5 bases, with 19 bases lying between them. The CDR3 covers 15 residues. DNA of the CDR3: TGTGCCAGCAGCCCGGGCCTGGGCCTCTTCGACGAGCAGTACTTC. Translation: CASSPGLGLFDEQYF.

This clonotype was detected only a few times. This chain joins TRBV20-1 and TRBJ1-1; no clear D gene. Trimming shortened V by 6 bases and J by 7 bases, and 15 bases separated the two germline ends. This CDR3 has 12 amino acids. CDR1 and CDR2 (germline): DFQATT, SNEGSKA (reference sequence). This CDR3 is CSARPDRHEAFF. CDR3 bases: TGCAGTGCCCGCCCCGACCGTCATGAAGCTTTCTTT.

There are a few counts of this clonotype. The V and J genes are TRBV7-2 and TRBJ2-1, with D possibly matching TRBD2 (6 bases). The CDR3 totals 13 residues. Trimming cost V 6 bases and J 3 bases, with 9 bases left between them. Germline values: CDR1 SGHTA, CDR2 FQGNSA. DNA for the CDR3: TGTGCCAGCAGGGGGGGAGGCTACAATGAGCAGTTCTTC. Protein: CASRGGGYNEQFF.

The CDR3: CSVGFGYYDNEQFF. The CDR3 DNA is TGCAGCGTTGGATTCGGATATTATGACAATGAGCAGTTCTTC. The rearrangement links TRBV29-1 to TRBJ2-1; no firm D call. There are 14 residues in the CDR3. CDR1 SQVTM and CDR2 ANQGSEA come from the germline V gene. Trimming shortened V by 4 bases and J by 5 bases, and 15 bases separated the two germline ends.

This clonotype was observed a few times. The V gene is TRBV11-2, the J gene TRBJ1-1, with D hard to call. Germline values: CDR1 SGHAT, CDR2 FQNNGV. This CDR3 region has 14 residues. Trimming left V 4 bases short and J 3 bases short, with 12 bases between. CDR3 region: CASSSPSSYTEAFF. DNA of the CDR3: TGTGCCAGCAGCTCCCCCAGCAGCTACACTGAAGCTTTCTTT. The entire variable domain, with the rest obtained from reference TRBV11-2 and TRBJ1-1, is as follows: EAGVAQSPRYKIIEKRQSVAFWCNPISGHATLYWYQQILGQGPKLLIQFQNNGVVDDSQLPKDRFSAERLKGVDSTLKIQPAKLEDSAVYLCASSSPSSYTEAFFGQGTRLTVV.

This clonotype was detected only a few times. The chain carries TRBV18 and TRBJ2-5; D ambiguous. The CDR3 has 14 residues. CDR1 and CDR2 (germline): KGHSH, LQKENI. V was shortened by 6 bases and J by 3 bases, with 14 bases between the two germline ends. The CDR3 DNA reads as TGTGCCAGCTCCGTCTCGTGGTTGGAAGAGACCCAGTACTTC. This sequence encodes CASSVSWLEETQYF.

Many counts were recorded for this clonotype. This chain joins TRBV7-2 and TRBJ2-7; 13 bases are a match to TRBD2. This CDR3 region has 14 residues. After removal of 6 bases from V and 6 bases from J, the junction contained 5 bases not matched to a gene. Germline assignment: CDR1 SGHTA and CDR2 FQGNSA. In nucleotides, the CDR3 is TGTGCCAGCAGTCCCGGACTAGCGGGAGTCGAGCAGTACTTC. It codes for CASSPGLAGVEQYF.

The chain is built from TRBV5-6 and TRBJ1-2; the D is unclear. V dropped 4 bases and J dropped 4 bases, with 5 bases sitting between them. Per the germline V gene, CDR1 is SGHDT and CDR2 is YYEEEE. The length of the CDR3 is 11 residues. The CDR3 here is CASSISYGYTF. The CDR3 DNA reads TGTGCCAGCAGCATATCCTATGGCTACACCTTC.

The J gene is TRBJ2-1, the V gene TRBV7-6, with 8 bases lining up with TRBD2. Germline values: CDR1 SGHVS, CDR2 FNYEAQ. The CDR3 has 16 amino acids. Trimming removed 1 base from V and 6 bases from J; junction bases left unmatched: 8. The CDR3 here is CASSLGPAGAGNEQFF. The CDR3 DNA reads TGTGCCAGCAGCTTAGGTCCAGCGGGAGCGGGCAATGAGCAGTTCTTC.

This clonotype showed up just a few times. The CDR3 DNA follows: TGTGCCACCAGTGAACCCGGGACTAGCATCACAGATACGCAGTATTTT. Protein product: CATSEPGTSITDTQYF. This chain uses TRBV24-1 with TRBJ2-3, with 9 positions matching TRBD2. J lost 2 bases, V lost 4 bases, and 6 bases had no gene match. Germline lookup yields CDR1 KGHDR and CDR2 SFDVKD. The CDR3 totals 16 residues.